The sequence of this T cell receptor (beta chain) was determined in a study of blood T cell repertoires in COVID-19. Study summary: Nucleic acid was either cDNA or gDNA, and it came from T cells, B-cell-depleted T cells, or PBMCs.

Original processing notes: Nucleated cell number was recorded as an estimate derived from reference gene primer amplification. Assay: immunoSEQ multiplex PCR; the TCRdb copy retains only in-frame clones and omits some. V and J calls and clone size are copied from that table; D and trimming were computed from the DNA. There are about 320,000 clones in the sample; under 90% occur only once, and 11% lies in the top ten. While infection was still active, Seattle patients were enrolled and then followed longitudinally. The CDR3 has 14 residues. Germline V lookup: CDR1 SGHAT, CDR2 FQDESV (reference sequence). The trim removed 1 base at V and 8 bases at J, leaving 6 bases unmatched.

The genes are TRBV11-1 and TRBJ2-5, with 8 nucleotides matching TRBD2. This TCR was sampled from a woman in her twenties or thirties with COVID-19, enrolled during active disease. Sequenced: peripheral blood. In DNA form, the CDR3 reads TGTGCCAGCAGCTTAGTTACTAGCGGAGGTACCCAGTACTTC. Protein sequence: CASSLVTSGGTQYF.